The rows below give T cell receptor beta chains drawn from one sample of a study of blood T cell repertoires in COVID-19. Some clones are missing from TCRdb's copy, which holds only in-frame ones; the method was immunoSEQ multiplex PCR. The table includes around 180,000 clones, roughly 90% detected once. Sample: peripheral blood. The receptors stem from a man in his sixties with acute or convalescent COVID-19. The CDR3 runs from the conserved cysteine through the conserved F or W. A D gene is named only where the DNA matches it firmly. Clone size is given for some rows only: seen once, a few or many times, or a class if the clone is expanded.

TRBJ1-4 | 16 | NA | NA | TRBV5-1 | CASSLAGGTTNEKLFF | TGCGCCAGCAGCTTGGCAGGAGGCACAACTAATGAAAAACTGTTTTTT
TRBJ1-4 | 16 | NA | TRBD1 | TRBV3-1/TRBV3-2 | CASSQTRTGGNEKLFF | TGTGCCAGCAGCCAAACCCGGACAGGGGGAAATGAAAAACTGTTTTTT
TRBJ1-3 | 16 | NA | NA | TRBV9 | CASSDDSLSSGNTIYF | TGTGCCAGCAGCGACGACAGTCTGAGCTCTGGAAACACCATATATTTT
TRBJ1-3 | 16 | NA | NA | TRBV5-1 | CASSLDAGPTGNTIYF | TGCGCCAGCAGCTTGGACGCGGGGCCGACTGGAAACACCATATATTTT
TRBJ2-7 | 13 | once | NA | TRBV4-3 | CASSQVAGLEQYF | TGCGCCAGCAGCCAAGTAGCTGGACTCGAGCAGTACTTC
TRBJ1-1 | 13 | NA | NA | TRBV6-4 | CASSVRMDTEAFF | TGTGCCAGCAGTGTCAGAATGGACACTGAAGCTTTCTTT
TRBJ2-5 | 15 | NA | NA | TRBV5-1 | CASSVAAAREETQYF | TGCGCCAGCAGCGTGGCCGCGGCTAGGGAGGAGACCCAGTACTTC
TRBJ2-1 | 16 | NA | TRBD1 | TRBV15 | CATSRDRDRDYNEQFF | TGTGCCACCAGCAGGGATCGGGACAGGGATTACAATGAGCAGTTCTTC
TRBJ2-7 | 15 | NA | TRBD2 | TRBV2 | CASRRTSGIPYEQYF | TGTGCCAGCAGAAGGACTAGCGGGATCCCCTACGAGCAGTACTTC
TRBJ2-1 | 15 | NA | TRBD2 | TRBV19 | CASSMSGGSYNEQFF | TGTGCCAGTAGTATGAGCGGGGGGTCCTACAATGAGCAGTTCTTC
TRBJ1-2 | 13 | NA | NA | TRBV7-9 | CASSLADSYGYTF | TGTGCCAGCAGCTTAGCCGACAGCTATGGCTACACCTTC
TRBJ1-1 | 15 | NA | TRBD1 | TRBV11-3 | CASSPQTGANTEAFF | TGTGCCAGCAGCCCCCAGACAGGGGCGAACACTGAAGCTTTCTTT
TRBJ2-5 | 16 | once | TRBD2 | TRBV24-1 | CATSDSGLAVQETQYF | TGTGCCACCAGTGATTCGGGACTAGCAGTCCAAGAGACCCAGTACTTC
TRBJ1-1 | 13 | NA | TRBD1 | TRBV2 | CASNPEGGAGAFF | TGTGCCAGCAATCCCGAAGGGGGCGCAGGGGCTTTCTTT
TRBJ2-1 | 16 | NA | TRBD2 | TRBV13 | CASSLGGLAVRNEQFF | TGTGCCAGCAGCTTAGGAGGACTAGCGGTCCGCAATGAGCAGTTCTTC
TRBJ1-5 | 14 | NA | NA | TRBV5-1 | CASSLDRGTEPQHF | TGCGCCAGCAGCTTGGACCGGGGGACGGAGCCCCAGCATTTT
TRBJ2-4 | 12 | NA | TRBD1 | TRBV11-3 | CASSSRTGLSYF | TGTGCCAGCAGCTCTCGGACAGGATTATCGTACTTC
TRBJ1-1 | 14 | NA | NA | TRBV7-2 | CASSLNFLNTEAFF | TGTGCCAGCAGCTTAAACTTCCTGAACACTGAAGCTTTCTTT
TRBJ2-3 | 15 | NA | TRBD2 | TRBV5-1 | CASSLGGLQTDTQYF | TGCGCCAGCAGCTTGGGGGGACTACAGACAGATACGCAGTATTTT
TRBJ2-2 | 12 | NA | NA | TRBV27 | CASQSPAWELFF | TGTGCCAGCCAATCCCCAGCGTGGGAGCTGTTTTTT
TRBJ1-1 | 11 | NA | NA | TRBV5-1 | CASMRNTEAFF | TGCGCCAGCATGAGGAACACTGAAGCTTTCTTT
TRBJ1-2 | 16 | NA | NA | TRBV30 | CAWSRWEQVSNYGYTF | TGTGCCTGGAGTCGGTGGGAACAGGTCTCTAACTATGGCTACACCTTC
TRBJ2-2 | 14 | NA | NA | TRBV7-2 | CASSLASVTGELFF | TGTGCCAGCAGCTTAGCGTCAGTTACCGGGGAGCTGTTTTTT
TRBJ1-1 | 15 | once | NA | TRBV12-5 | CASGLSRPGHTEAFF | TGTGCTAGTGGTTTGTCCCGACCGGGACATACTGAAGCTTTCTTT
TRBJ1-1 | 15 | NA | TRBD1 | TRBV30 | CAWSGKGAMGTEAFF | TGTGCCTGGAGTGGCAAGGGGGCAATGGGGACTGAAGCTTTCTTT
TRBJ1-4 | 13 | NA | NA | TRBV29-1 | CSVGGGTGEKLFF | TGCAGCGTTGGGGGAGGGACTGGTGAAAAACTGTTTTTT
TRBJ1-5 | 17 | few | TRBD1 | TRBV19 | CASSVQGDPYSNQPQHF | TGTGCCAGTAGTGTACAGGGGGATCCTTATAGCAATCAGCCCCAGCATTTT
TRBJ2-7 | 18 | NA | TRBD2 | TRBV14 | CASSRLPPGLAVSYEQYF | TGTGCCAGCAGCCGCCTCCCCCCGGGACTAGCGGTTAGCTACGAGCAGTACTTC
TRBJ1-4 | 12 | NA | TRBD1 | TRBV5-4 | CASSWDREKLFF | TGTGCCAGCAGTTGGGACAGGGAAAAACTGTTTTTT
TRBJ2-7 | 17 | NA | TRBD2 | TRBV19 | CASSITWLAGLSYEQYF | TGTGCCAGTAGTATAACCTGGCTAGCGGGGCTCTCCTACGAGCAGTACTTC
TRBJ1-5 | 13 | once | NA | TRBV9 | CASSAFEGQPQHF | TGTGCCAGCAGCGCCTTCGAGGGACAGCCCCAGCATTTT
TRBJ1-2 | 12 | NA | NA | TRBV24-1 | CATSDNREGYTF | TGTGCCACCAGTGATAACAGGGAAGGCTACACCTTC
TRBJ2-2 | 16 | NA | TRBD2 | TRBV29-1 | CSVDSGTSANTGELFF | TGCAGCGTTGATAGCGGGACTAGCGCTAACACCGGGGAGCTGTTTTTT
TRBJ2-3 | 16 | NA | TRBD2 | TRBV7-9 | CASSYGTSGRTDTQYF | TGTGCCAGCAGCTACGGGACTAGCGGACGCACAGATACGCAGTATTTT
TRBJ2-1 | 16 | NA | TRBD2 | TRBV19 | CASSSGLAREGNEQFF | TGTGCCAGTAGTTCGGGACTAGCTCGAGAGGGAAATGAGCAGTTCTTC
TRBJ2-6 | 16 | NA | TRBD1 | TRBV19 | CASSMGQPSGANVLTF | TGTGCCAGTAGTATGGGACAGCCCTCTGGGGCCAACGTCCTGACTTTC
TRBJ1-6 | 15 | NA | NA | TRBV5-1 | CASSSTEDRASPLHF | TGCGCCAGCAGCTCGACGGAGGACAGAGCTTCACCCCTCCACTTT
TRBJ1-2 | 16 | few | NA | TRBV7-9 | CASSLASEMKEYGYTF | TGTGCCAGCAGCTTAGCATCCGAAATGAAGGAGTATGGCTACACCTTC
TRBJ1-6 | 19 | NA | NA | TRBV4-1 | CASSQEAGEWSSYNSPLHF | TGCGCCAGCAGCCAGGAGGCAGGCGAGTGGAGCTCCTATAATTCACCCCTCCACTTT
TRBJ2-3 | 16 | NA | TRBD2 | TRBV4-2 | CASSQDLSGRTDTQYF | TGTGCCAGCAGCCAAGATTTAAGCGGGAGGACAGATACGCAGTATTTT
TRBJ2-1 | 16 | NA | TRBD2 | TRBV5-1 | CASSFGAGGSYNEQFF | TGCGCCAGCAGCTTCGGAGCGGGAGGATCCTACAATGAGCAGTTCTTC
TRBJ1-2 | 13 | NA | NA | TRBV25-1 | CASSDRSGYGYTF | TGTGCCAGCAGCGACAGGTCGGGGTATGGCTACACCTTC
TRBJ1-2 | 15 | NA | NA | TRBV19 | CASSILQGRGYGYTF | TGTGCCAGTAGTATCCTACAGGGTCGCGGCTATGGCTACACCTTC
TRBJ2-1 | 15 | NA | TRBD2 | TRBV7-9 | CASSLGTSGSSEQFF | TGTGCCAGCAGCTTAGGGACTAGCGGGTCCAGTGAGCAGTTCTTC
TRBJ1-1 | 13 | NA | NA | TRBV6-6 | CASSPRGKTEAFF | TGTGCCAGCAGTCCCAGGGGTAAGACTGAAGCTTTCTTT